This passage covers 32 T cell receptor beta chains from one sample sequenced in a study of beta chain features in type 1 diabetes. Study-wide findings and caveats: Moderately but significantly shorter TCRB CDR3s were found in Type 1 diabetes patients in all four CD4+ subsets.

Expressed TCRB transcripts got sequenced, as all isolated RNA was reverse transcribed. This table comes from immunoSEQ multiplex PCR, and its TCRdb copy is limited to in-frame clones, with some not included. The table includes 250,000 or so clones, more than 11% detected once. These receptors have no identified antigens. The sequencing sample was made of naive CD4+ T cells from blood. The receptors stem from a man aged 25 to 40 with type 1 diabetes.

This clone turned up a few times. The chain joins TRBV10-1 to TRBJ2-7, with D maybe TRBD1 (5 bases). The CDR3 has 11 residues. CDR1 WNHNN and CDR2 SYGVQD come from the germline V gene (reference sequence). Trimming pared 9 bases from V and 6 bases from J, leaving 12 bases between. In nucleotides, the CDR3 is TGCGCCAGGGCGACAGCCTTCGAGCAGTACTTC. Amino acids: CARATAFEQYF.

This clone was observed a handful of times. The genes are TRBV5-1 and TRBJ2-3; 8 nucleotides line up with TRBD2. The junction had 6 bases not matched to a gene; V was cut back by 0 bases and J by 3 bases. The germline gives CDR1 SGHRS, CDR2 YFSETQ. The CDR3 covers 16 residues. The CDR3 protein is CASSLAGGFPTDTQYF. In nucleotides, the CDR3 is TGCGCCAGCAGCTTGGCGGGGGGGTTCCCGACAGATACGCAGTATTTT.

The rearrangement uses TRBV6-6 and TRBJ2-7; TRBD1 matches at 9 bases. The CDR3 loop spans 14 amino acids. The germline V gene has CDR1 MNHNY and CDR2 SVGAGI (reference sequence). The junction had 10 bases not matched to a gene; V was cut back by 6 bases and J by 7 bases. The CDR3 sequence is CASSLGQGIGEQYF. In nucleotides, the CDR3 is TGTGCCAGCAGCTTGGGACAGGGAATAGGGGAGCAGTACTTC.

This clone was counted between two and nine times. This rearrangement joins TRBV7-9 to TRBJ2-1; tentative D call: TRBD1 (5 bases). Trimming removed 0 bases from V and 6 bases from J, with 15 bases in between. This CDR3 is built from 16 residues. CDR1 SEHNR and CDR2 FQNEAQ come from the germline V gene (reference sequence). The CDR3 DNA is TGTGCCAGCAGCTTAGCGGGCAGGGTTTCTGGCAATGAGCAGTTCTTC. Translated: CASSLAGRVSGNEQFF.

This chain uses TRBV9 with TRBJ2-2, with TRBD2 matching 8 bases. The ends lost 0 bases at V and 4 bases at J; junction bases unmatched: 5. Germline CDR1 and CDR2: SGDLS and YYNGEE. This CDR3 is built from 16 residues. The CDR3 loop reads CASSVEISGVTGELFF. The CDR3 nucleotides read TGTGCCAGCAGCGTAGAAATTAGCGGGGTCACCGGGGAGCTGTTTTTT.

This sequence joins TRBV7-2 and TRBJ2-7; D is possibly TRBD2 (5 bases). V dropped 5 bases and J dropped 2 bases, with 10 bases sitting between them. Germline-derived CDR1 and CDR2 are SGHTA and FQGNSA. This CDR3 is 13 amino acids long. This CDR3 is CASSRDGTYEQYF. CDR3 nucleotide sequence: TGTGCCAGCAGCCGTGACGGGACCTACGAGCAGTACTTC.

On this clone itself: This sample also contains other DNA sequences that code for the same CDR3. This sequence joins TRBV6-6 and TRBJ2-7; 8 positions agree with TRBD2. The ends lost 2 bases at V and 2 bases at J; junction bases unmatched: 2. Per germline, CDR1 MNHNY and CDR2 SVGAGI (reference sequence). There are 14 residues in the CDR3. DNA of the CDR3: TGTGCCAGCAGTTACGACGGGGGGGCCTACGAGCAGTACTTC. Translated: CASSYDGGAYEQYF.

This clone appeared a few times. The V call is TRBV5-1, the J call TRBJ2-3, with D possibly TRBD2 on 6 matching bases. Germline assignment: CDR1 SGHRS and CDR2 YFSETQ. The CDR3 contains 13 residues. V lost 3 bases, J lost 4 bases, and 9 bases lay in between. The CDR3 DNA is TGCGCCAGCAGCTCTGGAGGGGCAGATACGCAGTATTTT. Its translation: CASSSGGADTQYF. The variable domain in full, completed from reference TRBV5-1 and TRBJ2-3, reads KAGVTQTPRYLIKTRGQQVTLSCSPISGHRSVSWYQQTPGQGLQFLFEYFSETQRNKGNFPGRFSGRQFSNSRSEMNVSTLELGDSALYLCASSSGGADTQYFGPGTRLTVL.

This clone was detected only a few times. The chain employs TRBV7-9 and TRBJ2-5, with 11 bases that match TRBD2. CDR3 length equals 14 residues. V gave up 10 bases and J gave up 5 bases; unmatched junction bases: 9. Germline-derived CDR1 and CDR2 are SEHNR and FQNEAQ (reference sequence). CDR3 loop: CAIPGASGGETQYF. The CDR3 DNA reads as TGTGCCATCCCGGGCGCTAGCGGGGGGGAGACCCAGTACTTC.

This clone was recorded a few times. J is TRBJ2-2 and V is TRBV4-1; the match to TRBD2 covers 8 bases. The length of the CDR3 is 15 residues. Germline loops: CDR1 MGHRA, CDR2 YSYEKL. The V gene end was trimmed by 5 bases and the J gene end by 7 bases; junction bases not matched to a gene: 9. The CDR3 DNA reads TGCGCCAGCAGCTTGCGGGGGGCGGGGCTCGGGGAGCTGTTTTTT. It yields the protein CASSLRGAGLGELFF.

The CDR3 is CSTSEGARLAFF. The CDR3 bases are TGCAGTACCTCGGAGGGGGCGCGTTTGGCTTTCTTT. This chain connects TRBV29-1 to TRBJ1-1, with 7 nucleotides matching TRBD1. Germline lookup yields CDR1 SQVTM and CDR2 ANQGSEA. The CDR3 consists of 12 residues.

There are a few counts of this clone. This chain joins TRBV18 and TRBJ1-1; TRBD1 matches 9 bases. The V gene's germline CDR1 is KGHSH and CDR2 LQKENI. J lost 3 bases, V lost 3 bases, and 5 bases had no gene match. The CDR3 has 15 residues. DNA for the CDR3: TGTGCCAGCTCACCGGGACAGGGCGGACACACTGAAGCTTTCTTT. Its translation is CASSPGQGGHTEAFF. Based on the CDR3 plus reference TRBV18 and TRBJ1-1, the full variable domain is NAGVMQNPRHLVRRRGQEARLRCSPMKGHSHVYWYRQLPEEGLKFMVYLQKENIIDESGMPKERFSAEFPKEGPSILRIQQVVRGDSAAYFCASSPGQGGHTEAFFGQGTRLTVV.

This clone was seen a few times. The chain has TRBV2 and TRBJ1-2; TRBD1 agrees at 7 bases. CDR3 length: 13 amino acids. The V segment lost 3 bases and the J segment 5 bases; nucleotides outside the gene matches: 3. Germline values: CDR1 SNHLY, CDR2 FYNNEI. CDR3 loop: CASSDYRGYGYTF. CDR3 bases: TGTGCCAGCAGTGATTACAGGGGATATGGCTACACCTTC.

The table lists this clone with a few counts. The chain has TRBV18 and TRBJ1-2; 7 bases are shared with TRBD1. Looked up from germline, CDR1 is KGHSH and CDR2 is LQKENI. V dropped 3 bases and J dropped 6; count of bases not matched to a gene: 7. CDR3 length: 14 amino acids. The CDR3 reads CASSPLGQEDGYTF. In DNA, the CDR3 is TGTGCCAGCTCACCCCTCGGACAGGAGGATGGCTACACCTTC.

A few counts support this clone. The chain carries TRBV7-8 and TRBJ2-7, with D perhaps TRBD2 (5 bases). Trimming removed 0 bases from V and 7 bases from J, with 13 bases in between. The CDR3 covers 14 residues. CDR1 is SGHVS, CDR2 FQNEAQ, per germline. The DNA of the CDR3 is TGTGCCAGCAGCTTAGCCAGCGGTGTACGGGAGCAGTACTTC. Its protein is CASSLASGVREQYF.

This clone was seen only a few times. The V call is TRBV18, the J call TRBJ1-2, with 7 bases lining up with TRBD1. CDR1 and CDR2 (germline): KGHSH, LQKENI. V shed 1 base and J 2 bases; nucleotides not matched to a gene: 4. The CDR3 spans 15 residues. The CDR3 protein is CASSPRDSQNYGYTF. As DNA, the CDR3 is TGTGCCAGCTCACCACGGGACAGCCAAAACTATGGCTACACCTTC.

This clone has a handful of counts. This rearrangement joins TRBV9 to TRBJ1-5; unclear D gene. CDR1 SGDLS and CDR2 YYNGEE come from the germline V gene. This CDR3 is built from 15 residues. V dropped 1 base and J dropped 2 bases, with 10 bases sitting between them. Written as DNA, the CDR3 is TGTGCCAGCAGCGTATCCCCGGCGGGCAATCAGCCCCAGCATTTT. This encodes CASSVSPAGNQPQHF. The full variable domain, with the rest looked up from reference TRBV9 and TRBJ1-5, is DSGVTQTPKHLITATGQRVTLRCSPRSGDLSVYWYQQSLDQGLQFLIQYYNGEERAKGNILERFSAQQFPDLHSELNLSSLELGDSALYFCASSVSPAGNQPQHFGDGTRLSIL.

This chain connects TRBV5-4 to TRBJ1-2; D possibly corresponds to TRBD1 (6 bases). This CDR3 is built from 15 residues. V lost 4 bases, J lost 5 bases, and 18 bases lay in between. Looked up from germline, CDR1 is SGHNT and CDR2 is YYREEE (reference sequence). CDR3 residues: CASSPNPGQGYGYTF. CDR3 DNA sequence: TGTGCCAGCAGCCCTAATCCGGGCCAGGGGTATGGCTACACCTTC.

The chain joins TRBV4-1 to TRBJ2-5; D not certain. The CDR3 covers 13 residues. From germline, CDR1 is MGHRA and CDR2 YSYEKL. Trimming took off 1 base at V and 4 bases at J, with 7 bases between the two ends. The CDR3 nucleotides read TGCGCCAGCAGCCAAGGTTTCGGAGAGACCCAGTACTTC. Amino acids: CASSQGFGETQYF.

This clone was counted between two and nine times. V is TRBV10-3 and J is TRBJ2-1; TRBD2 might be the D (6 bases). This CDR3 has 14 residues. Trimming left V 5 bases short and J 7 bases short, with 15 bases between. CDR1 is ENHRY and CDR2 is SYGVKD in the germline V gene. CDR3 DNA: TGTGCCATCAGTAACGGGAGATCGGGAAATGAGCAGTTCTTC. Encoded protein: CAISNGRSGNEQFF.

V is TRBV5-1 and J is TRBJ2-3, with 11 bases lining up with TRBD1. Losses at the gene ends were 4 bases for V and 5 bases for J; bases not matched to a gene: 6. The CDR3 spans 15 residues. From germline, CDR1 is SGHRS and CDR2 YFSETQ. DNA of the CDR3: TGCGCCAGCAGCCAGGACAGGGGGCGCGAAGATACGCAGTATTTT. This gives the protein CASSQDRGREDTQYF.

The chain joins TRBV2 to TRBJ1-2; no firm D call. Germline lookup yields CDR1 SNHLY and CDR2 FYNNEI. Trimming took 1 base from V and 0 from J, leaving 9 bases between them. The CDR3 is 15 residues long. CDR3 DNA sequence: TGTGCCAGCAGTGAAGGGGTGCTAGCTAACTATGGCTACACCTTC. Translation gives CASSEGVLANYGYTF.

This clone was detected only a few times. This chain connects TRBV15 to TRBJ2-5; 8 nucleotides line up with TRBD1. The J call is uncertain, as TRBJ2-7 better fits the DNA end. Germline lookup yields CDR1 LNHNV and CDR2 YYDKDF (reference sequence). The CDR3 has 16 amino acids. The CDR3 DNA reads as TGTGCCACCAGCAGAGATCGGGCAGGGGGCGGGTACGAGCAGTACTTC. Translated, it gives CATSRDRAGGGYEQYF.

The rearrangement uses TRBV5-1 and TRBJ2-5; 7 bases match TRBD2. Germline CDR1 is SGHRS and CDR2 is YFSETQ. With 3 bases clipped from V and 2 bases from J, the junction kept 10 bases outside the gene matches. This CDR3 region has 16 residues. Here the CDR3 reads CASSSFGLAAQETQYF. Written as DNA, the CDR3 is TGCGCCAGCAGCTCCTTCGGTCTAGCGGCTCAAGAGACCCAGTACTTC.

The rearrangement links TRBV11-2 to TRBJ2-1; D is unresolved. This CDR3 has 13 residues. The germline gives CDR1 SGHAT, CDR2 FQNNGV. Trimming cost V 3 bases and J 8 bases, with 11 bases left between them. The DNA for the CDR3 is TGTGCCAGCAGCTTCTCGCCCGAGGATGAGCAGTTCTTC. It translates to CASSFSPEDEQFF.

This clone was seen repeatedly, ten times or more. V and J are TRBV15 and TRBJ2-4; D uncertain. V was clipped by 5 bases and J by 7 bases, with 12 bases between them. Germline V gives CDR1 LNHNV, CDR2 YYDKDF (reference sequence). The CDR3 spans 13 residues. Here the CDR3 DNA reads TGTGCCACCAGCCACCTGGAGCCGAACATTCAGTACTTC. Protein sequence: CATSHLEPNIQYF.

CDR3 sequence (DNA): TGTGCCAGCAGTTCGAGACAACACCGCCCTAACTATGGCTACACCTTC. This gives the protein CASSSRQHRPNYGYTF. This rearrangement joins TRBV6-5 to TRBJ1-2, with D unclear. CDR3 size: 16 residues. Trimming took off 4 bases at V and 0 bases at J, with 15 bases between the two ends. Germline CDR1 reads MNHEY; CDR2 reads SVGAGI.

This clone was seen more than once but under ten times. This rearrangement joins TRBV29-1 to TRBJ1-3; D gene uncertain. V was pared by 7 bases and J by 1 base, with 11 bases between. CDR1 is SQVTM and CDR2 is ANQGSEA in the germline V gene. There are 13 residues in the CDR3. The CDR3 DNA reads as TGCAGCGCCTTGGTGGAGTCTGGAAACACCATATATTTT. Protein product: CSALVESGNTIYF.

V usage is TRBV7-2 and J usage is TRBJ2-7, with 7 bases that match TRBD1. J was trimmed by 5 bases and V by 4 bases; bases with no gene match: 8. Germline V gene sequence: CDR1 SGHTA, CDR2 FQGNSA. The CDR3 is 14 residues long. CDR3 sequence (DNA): TGTGCCAGCAGCTCCTTGGGACAGTCCAACGAGCAGTACTTC. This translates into CASSSLGQSNEQYF.

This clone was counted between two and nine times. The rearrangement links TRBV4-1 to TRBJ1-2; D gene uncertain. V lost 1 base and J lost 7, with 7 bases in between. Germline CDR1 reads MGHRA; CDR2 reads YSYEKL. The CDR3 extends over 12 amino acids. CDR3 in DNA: TGCGCCAGCAGCCAAGTCTCGGTTGGCTACACCTTC. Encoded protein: CASSQVSVGYTF.

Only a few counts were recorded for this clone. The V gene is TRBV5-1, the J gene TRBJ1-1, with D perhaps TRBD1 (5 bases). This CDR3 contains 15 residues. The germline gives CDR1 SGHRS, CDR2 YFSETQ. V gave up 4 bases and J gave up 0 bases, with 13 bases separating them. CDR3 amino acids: CASSPRGHLNTEAFF. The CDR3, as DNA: TGCGCCAGCAGCCCTCGCGGACACCTGAACACTGAAGCTTTCTTT.

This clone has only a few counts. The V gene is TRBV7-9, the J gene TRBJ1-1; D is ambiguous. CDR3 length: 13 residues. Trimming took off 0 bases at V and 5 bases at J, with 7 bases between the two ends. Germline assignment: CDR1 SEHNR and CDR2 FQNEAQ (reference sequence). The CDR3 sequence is CASSLARGTEAFF. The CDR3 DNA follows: TGTGCCAGCAGCTTAGCGCGCGGTACTGAAGCTTTCTTT.